Following are 24 T cell receptor beta chains from one sample sequenced in a study of OX40 agonist ivuxolimab in advanced cancers. Some clones are missing from TCRdb's copy, which holds only in-frame ones; the method was immunoSEQ multiplex PCR. The repertoire holds about 69,000 clones, with about 80% as singletons. This sample comprised CD4+ or CD8+ T cells sorted from blood, obtained in a trial of the OX40 agonist ivuxolimab. Every receptor here comes from an adult with an advanced solid tumor such as melanoma, head and neck, liver or kidney cancer.

The rearrangement joins TRBV6-7 to TRBJ2-3, with D possibly matching TRBD2 (6 bases). TRBV6-7 falls under the ORF class, with uncertain function. The CDR3 loop spans 18 amino acids. Trimming left V 5 bases short and J 2 bases short, with 23 bases between. The CDR3 is CASSTGIVGLGPTDTQYF. CDR3 coding DNA: TGTGCCAGCAGTACGGGGATAGTGGGACTGGGGCCCACAGATACGCAGTATTTT.

The sample holds a few counts of this clone. This chain links TRBV2 with TRBJ1-1; the D is unclear. Germline V lookup: CDR1 SNHLY, CDR2 FYNNEI. V lost 7 bases to trimming and J lost 8 bases, with 14 bases between them. CDR3 length: 12 amino acids. CDR3 amino acids: CASKGPTVEAFF. CDR3 bases: TGTGCCAGCAAGGGTCCCACGGTCGAAGCTTTCTTT.

Here the CDR3 reads CASSLLGQGQGGYTF. CDR3 nucleotides: TGTGCCAGCAGCCTCCTGGGACAGGGGCAGGGTGGCTACACCTTC. The chain couples TRBV14 to TRBJ1-2; 10 bases match TRBD1. V shed 4 bases, J shed 7 bases, and the junction held 9 bases outside the gene matches. In germline, CDR1 is SGHDN, CDR2 FVKESK. CDR3 size: 15 residues.

This clone was detected ten times or more. The chain employs TRBV2 and TRBJ1-2; a possible D gene is TRBD1 (5 bases). Germline CDR1 and CDR2: SNHLY and FYNNEI. Trimming removed 6 bases at V and 4 bases at J, with 18 bases between. This CDR3 region has 15 residues. The CDR3: CASSWALDSIYGYTF. The CDR3 DNA reads as TGTGCCAGCAGCTGGGCCCTCGACAGTATCTATGGCTACACCTTC.

This chain connects TRBV7-2 to TRBJ1-5, with 9 positions matching TRBD1. This CDR3 spans 15 amino acids. Per germline, CDR1 SGHTA and CDR2 FQGNSA. Trimming cost V 1 base and J 7 bases; bases outside gene matches: 5. The CDR3 DNA is TGTGCCAGCAGCTTAGACACAGGGGGCGGGCAGCCCCAGCATTTT. Protein product: CASSLDTGGGQPQHF.

This clone has only one observation. The chain recombines TRBV6-1 with TRBJ1-2; the D gene is possibly TRBD1 (6 bases). With 1 base removed from V and 2 bases from J, the gap between germline ends came to 11 bases. Germline CDR1 MNHNS, CDR2 SASEGT. There are 15 residues in the CDR3. Here the CDR3 DNA reads TGTGCCAGCAGTGAAGTGGTGGGGGCGAACTATGGCTACACCTTC. Protein product: CASSEVVGANYGYTF.

This clone was seen a handful of times. The chain joins TRBV2 to TRBJ2-4; D remains ambiguous. This CDR3 region has 13 residues. The ends were cut back, 7 bases at V and 0 bases at J, with 7 bases in the middle. Germline V gene data show CDR1 as SNHLY and CDR2 as FYNNEI. The CDR3 sequence is CASNSLAKNIQYF. The CDR3, as DNA: TGTGCCAGCAACAGTCTAGCCAAAAACATTCAGTACTTC.

The chain has TRBV7-2 and TRBJ2-7; TRBD1 is a possible D gene (6 bases). This CDR3 has 13 amino acids. V was pared by 6 bases and J by 2 bases, with 11 bases between. Germline CDR1 reads SGHTA; CDR2 reads FQGNSA. Here the CDR3 reads CASSTNRAYEQYF. The CDR3 DNA reads TGTGCCAGCAGTACAAACAGGGCCTACGAGCAGTACTTC. Full variable domain (remainder filled in from reference TRBV7-2 and TRBJ2-7): GAGVSQSPSNKVTEKGKDVELRCDPISGHTALYWYRQSLGQGLEFLIYFQGNSAPDKSGLPSDRFSAERTGGSVSTLTIQRTQQEDSAVYLCASSTNRAYEQYFGPGTRLTVT.

The chain links TRBV7-2 to TRBJ2-4; D ambiguous. The CDR3 spans 15 residues. CDR1 is SGHTA and CDR2 is FQGNSA in the germline V gene. The V gene lost 1 base and the J gene lost 1 base, with 8 bases spanning the gap. The chain's CDR3 is CASSLVGNAKNIQYF. In nucleotides, the CDR3 is TGTGCCAGCAGCTTAGTGGGGAACGCCAAAAACATTCAGTACTTC. Full variable domain (missing parts from reference TRBV7-2 and TRBJ2-4): GAGVSQSPSNKVTEKGKDVELRCDPISGHTALYWYRQSLGQGLEFLIYFQGNSAPDKSGLPSDRFSAERTGGSVSTLTIQRTQQEDSAVYLCASSLVGNAKNIQYFGAGTRLSVL.

The chain employs TRBV19 and TRBJ1-4; tentatively, D is TRBD1 (6 bases). The length of the CDR3 is 14 residues. The germline V gene has CDR1 LNHDA and CDR2 SQIVND (reference sequence). V was pared by 3 bases and J by 5 bases, with 10 bases between. CDR3 coding DNA: TGTGCCAGTAGTATGACCGGACAGAATGAAAAACTGTTTTTT. Protein: CASSMTGQNEKLFF.

A word on this clone: Its ends do not fully match the called genes, so a read error is possible. V and J are TRBV5-4 and TRBJ1-2, with D possibly matching TRBD1 (5 bases). There are 13 residues in the CDR3. Germline CDR1 and CDR2: SGHNT and YYREEE (reference sequence). The CDR3 DNA reads as TGTGCCAGCAGCTTGGGGGGGACGGTTGAGCGGGACTTC. Translating it yields CASSLGGTVERDF.

V gene TRBV28 combines with J gene TRBJ2-3; 7 nucleotides agree with TRBD2. Unmatched junction bases numbered 15, after V lost 7 bases and J lost 5 bases. There are 16 residues in the CDR3. From germline, CDR1 is MDHEN and CDR2 SYDVKM. For the CDR3, the DNA is TGTGCCAGCACCGACCCCATGGCGGGAGCTCTAGATACGCAGTATTTT. The encoded protein is CASTDPMAGALDTQYF.

The CDR3 is CASSLDGNSGNTIYF. CDR3 DNA sequence: TGTGCCAGCAGCTTAGACGGAAACTCTGGAAACACCATATATTTT. The J gene is TRBJ1-3, the V gene TRBV11-3; no clear D. With 0 bases removed from V and 0 bases from J, the gap between germline ends came to 6 bases. This CDR3 region has 15 residues. The germline V gene has CDR1 SGHNT and CDR2 YENEEA.

The chain carries TRBV11-2 and TRBJ2-1; D is unclear. This CDR3 contains 16 residues. Trimming cost V 0 bases and J 2 bases, with 11 bases left between them. The V gene's germline CDR1 is SGHAT and CDR2 FQNNGV. The CDR3 DNA reads as TGTGCCAGCAGCTTAGATCTCACTATGCCCTACAATGAGCAGTTCTTC. Translating it yields CASSLDLTMPYNEQFF.

The chain has TRBV30 and TRBJ1-4, with D unresolved. The CDR3 consists of 15 residues. The germline V and J ends were trimmed by 1 base and 4 bases, with 13 bases remaining between them. From germline, CDR1 is GTSNPN and CDR2 SVGIG (reference sequence). The CDR3 spells CAWSAGDWINEKLFF. CDR3 DNA: TGTGCCTGGAGTGCAGGCGACTGGATTAATGAAAAACTGTTTTTT. Complete variable domain (other parts from reference TRBV30 and TRBJ1-4): SQTIHQWPATLVQPVGSPLSLECTVEGTSNPNLYWYRQAAGRGLQLLFYSVGIGQISSEVPQNLSASRPQDRQFILSSKKLLLSDSGFYLCAWSAGDWINEKLFFGSGTQLSVL.

The chain recombines TRBV6-5 with TRBJ2-5, with D possibly TRBD2 on 6 matching bases. Germline loops: CDR1 MNHEY, CDR2 SVGAGI. The CDR3 runs 15 residues. Deletions cut 6 bases from V and 2 bases from J, with 16 bases between. The CDR3 nucleotides read TGTGCCAGCAGCAGACTAGTAGCCCCACAAGAGACCCAGTACTTC. It codes for CASSRLVAPQETQYF.

CDR3 residues: CASSSIRTVQETQYF. CDR3 in DNA: TGTGCCAGCAGCTCCATACGGACAGTTCAAGAGACCCAGTACTTC. The V gene is TRBV7-6, the J gene TRBJ2-5; possibly TRBD1 for D (6 bases). CDR1 and CDR2 (germline): SGHVS, FNYEAQ. V lost 4 bases to trimming and J lost 2 bases, with 14 bases between them. CDR3 length: 15 amino acids. Full variable domain (missing parts from reference TRBV7-6 and TRBJ2-5): GAGVSQSPRYKVTKRGQDVALRCDPISGHVSLYWYRQALGQGPEFLTYFNYEAQQDKSGLPNDRFSAERPEGSISTLTIQRTEQRDSAMYRCASSSIRTVQETQYFGPGTRLLVL.

In DNA, the CDR3 is TGTGCCAGCAGTCTCCGAGGCTACAATGAGCAGTTCTTC. Protein sequence: CASSLRGYNEQFF. This chain connects TRBV7-2 to TRBJ2-1, with D unclear. Germline V gene lookup returns CDR1 SGHTA and CDR2 FQGNSA. V shed 6 bases and J shed 3 bases, with 9 bases lying between them. There are 13 residues in the CDR3. Using reference TRBV7-2 and TRBJ2-1 for the parts outside the CDR3, the full variable domain is GAGVSQSPSNKVTEKGKDVELRCDPISGHTALYWYRQSLGQGLEFLIYFQGNSAPDKSGLPSDRFSAERTGGSVSTLTIQRTQQEDSAVYLCASSLRGYNEQFFGPGTRLTVL.

In this sample, this clone turned up a few times. The rearrangement joins TRBV11-2 to TRBJ1-1; D is unresolved. This CDR3 comprises 12 residues. The germline gives CDR1 SGHAT, CDR2 FQNNGV. Trimming took off 7 bases at V and 0 bases at J, with 6 bases between the two ends. DNA of the CDR3: TGTGCCAGCAAACACGTGAACACTGAAGCTTTCTTT. Translation: CASKHVNTEAFF.

The rearrangement joins TRBV2 to TRBJ2-3; 7 positions match TRBD2. The germline gives CDR1 SNHLY, CDR2 FYNNEI. The J segment lost 7 bases and the V segment lost 8 bases, leaving 9 bases of the junction unmatched. This CDR3 contains 13 residues. DNA of the CDR3: TGTGCCAGCTCAATAACTAGCGAGAATACGCAGTATTTT. This translates into CASSITSENTQYF.

V is TRBV2 and J is TRBJ1-4; the D gene is possibly TRBD1 (6 bases). V was cut by 6 bases and J by 7 bases, with 21 bases left in between. CDR3 length: 16 amino acids. Germline assignment: CDR1 SNHLY and CDR2 FYNNEI. The CDR3 protein is CASRTGTTGRAEKLFF. The DNA of the CDR3 is TGTGCCAGCAGAACCGGGACAACAGGCCGAGCTGAAAAACTGTTTTTT.

The J gene is TRBJ1-2, the V gene TRBV5-1, with 8 positions matching TRBD1. Per germline, CDR1 SGHRS and CDR2 YFSETQ. This CDR3 has 15 amino acids. Unmatched junction bases numbered 3, after V lost 0 bases and J lost 2 bases. Written as DNA, the CDR3 is TGCGCCAGCAGCTTGGATGGGGACAGGAACTATGGCTACACCTTC. Its protein product is CASSLDGDRNYGYTF.

This chain joins TRBV5-1 and TRBJ1-6, with no clear D. Germline CDR1 SGHRS, CDR2 YFSETQ. The length of the CDR3 is 14 residues. The V end was cut by 0 bases, the J end by 7 bases, with 8 bases between. The CDR3 sequence: CASSLEGNNSPLHF. The CDR3 DNA is TGCGCCAGCAGCTTGGAAGGGAACAATTCACCCCTCCACTTT.

The genes are TRBV30 and TRBJ1-1; D gene uncertain. The V end was cut by 3 bases, the J end by 5 bases, with 13 bases between. The CDR3 is 13 residues long. Germline V lookup: CDR1 GTSNPN, CDR2 SVGIG (reference sequence). This chain's CDR3 is CAWRSSGKTEAFF. The CDR3 nucleotides are TGTGCCTGGAGAAGCTCGGGAAAAACTGAAGCTTTCTTT.